This T cell receptor beta chain was captured in a study of technical replicates of blood from a handful of donors. Repertoires were generated with immunoSEQ multiplex PCR, while TCRdb's copy carries only in-frame clones and drops some. This sample has tens of thousands of clones, with 91% found just once. Trimming took 6 bases from V and 0 from J; bases not matched to a gene: 5. There are 15 residues in the CDR3. Germline CDR1 is MNHEY and CDR2 is SMNVEV (reference sequence). This sequence joins TRBV27 and TRBJ2-1, with TRBD2 matching over 7 bases. Sequenced input: T cells isolated from PBMCs. The clonotype was recovered from a human donor in good health. Some clones in this sample may be carry-over from other donors' samples. CDR3 sequence (DNA): TGTGCCAGCAGGACTAGCCCAAGCTCCTACAATGAGCAGTTCTTC. Translation: CASRTSPSSYNEQFF.